A single sample gave rise to the 12 T cell receptor beta chains below, sequenced in a study of T cells in Graves' hyperthyroidism and ophthalmopathy. There were TCR beta CDR3 regions amplified from RNA transcripts. During a first-round RT-PCR of the TCR CDR3, the HTBI primer set was used. Each CDR3 protein is one row after TCRdb ran MiXCR on the multiplex PCR reads. The sample includes around 560,000 distinct CDR3 sequences, around 17% of them seen just once. Source material: blood. These receptors all come from a woman under 30 with Graves' hyperthyroidism.

This clonotype was counted at least ten times. Here the CDR3 DNA reads TGTGCCAGCAGCCCCGGGACGAGTTGGACTGAAGCTTTCTTT. Its translation is CASSPGTSWTEAFF. V and J are TRBV5-5 and TRBJ1-1; D might be TRBD1 (5 bases). Germline CDR1 is SGHKS and CDR2 is YYEKEE (reference sequence). Trimming took off 4 bases at V and 5 bases at J, with 15 bases between the two ends. The CDR3 consists of 14 residues. Looking up the rest from reference TRBV5-5 and TRBJ1-1 gives the full variable domain: DAGVTQSPTHLIKTRGQQVTLRCSPISGHKSVSWYQQVLGQGPQFIFQYYEKEERGRGNFPDRFSARQFPNYSSELNVNALLLGDSALYLCASSPGTSWTEAFFGQGTRLTVV.

This clonotype was picked up a small number of times. J is TRBJ2-7 and V is TRBV14; D ambiguous. The CDR3 length is 12 residues. CDR1 and CDR2 (germline): SGHDN, FVKESK. V lost 1 base to trimming and J lost 8 bases, with 9 bases between them. In nucleotides, the CDR3 is TGTGCCAGCAGCCAAGCAGTGGGTAAGCAGTACTTC. Its translation is CASSQAVGKQYF. The full variable domain, in which reference TRBV14 and TRBJ2-7 provide the parts outside the CDR3, is EAGVTQFPSHSVIEKGQTVTLRCDPISGHDNLYWYRRVMGKEIKFLLHFVKESKQDESGMPNNRFLAERTGGTYSTLKVQPAELEDSGVYFCASSQAVGKQYFGPGTRLTVT.

This clonotype has a count of ten or more. The chain combines TRBV27 with TRBJ2-1; D unresolved. V was trimmed by 5 bases and J by 0 bases, leaving 14 bases between them. The length of the CDR3 is 16 residues. Germline V gene lookup returns CDR1 MNHEY and CDR2 SMNVEV (reference sequence). The CDR3 here is CASSRDFLSSYNEQFF. The CDR3 region has the DNA TGTGCCAGCAGTCGCGACTTCCTGAGCTCCTACAATGAGCAGTTCTTC.

This clonotype was detected only a few times. The chain couples TRBV6-1 to TRBJ2-1; 10 bases agree with TRBD2. CDR1 and CDR2 from the germline V gene are MNHNS and SASEGT. CDR3 size: 14 residues. Trimming took 7 bases from V and 7 from J; bases not matched to a gene: 7. The CDR3 spells CASMNSGRTNEQFF. In nucleotides, the CDR3 is TGTGCCAGCATGAATAGCGGGAGGACGAATGAGCAGTTCTTC.

There are many counts of this clonotype. This chain connects TRBV11-2 to TRBJ2-3, with 11 bases lining up with TRBD2. This CDR3 comprises 16 residues. The V and J ends lost 5 bases and 4 bases, in that order; junction bases with no gene match: 8. In germline, CDR1 is SGHAT, CDR2 FQNNGV. This CDR3 is CASSLLLAGVADTQYF. Here the CDR3 DNA reads TGTGCCAGCAGCCTGCTACTAGCGGGGGTTGCAGATACGCAGTATTTT.

This clonotype was seen more than once but under ten times. In DNA, the CDR3 is TGTGCCTGGAGGACAGGGCCCTACGAGCAGTACTTC. The encoded protein is CAWRTGPYEQYF. The chain recombines TRBV30 with TRBJ2-7, with 7 bases lining up with TRBD1. CDR1 is GTSNPN, CDR2 SVGIG, per germline (reference sequence). J was trimmed by 2 bases and V by 3 bases; bases with no gene match: 1. CDR3 length: 12 residues.

This clonotype appeared many times. The V gene is TRBV12-3 or TRBV12-4, the J gene TRBJ2-1; 9 positions agree with TRBD2. The trim removed 5 bases at V and 12 bases at J, leaving 14 bases unmatched. The CDR3 totals 15 residues. Here the CDR3 reads CASSERGALIGGQFF. CDR3 DNA sequence: TGTGCCAGCAGTGAGCGGGGGGCCCTGATCGGGGGGCAGTTCTTC.

This clonotype was detected many times. This sequence joins TRBV11-3 and TRBJ1-1, with D unclear. This CDR3 comprises 12 residues. Germline V gene sequence: CDR1 SGHNT, CDR2 YENEEA. V lost 0 bases to trimming and J lost 5 bases, with 4 bases between them. CDR3 protein: CASSLDKTEAFF. CDR3 coding DNA: TGTGCCAGCAGCTTAGACAAGACTGAAGCTTTCTTT.

The gene calls are TRBV4-1 and TRBJ1-2, with a possible D match to TRBD1 (6 bases). Trimming cost V 2 bases and J 3 bases, with 16 bases left between them. From germline, CDR1 is MGHRA and CDR2 YSYEKL. The CDR3 is 16 amino acids. The CDR3 is CASSQPQGRRDYGYTF. CDR3 nucleotides: TGCGCCAGCAGCCAACCGCAGGGGAGGAGAGACTATGGCTACACCTTC.

The V and J genes are TRBV14 and TRBJ2-7, with D tentatively TRBD2 (5 bases). This CDR3 contains 16 residues. The V gene lost 0 bases and the J gene lost 0 bases, with 12 bases spanning the gap. Germline CDR1 and CDR2: SGHDN and FVKESK. CDR3 sequence: CASSQDPRVSSYEQYF. CDR3 DNA: TGTGCCAGCAGCCAAGATCCGCGGGTGAGCTCCTACGAGCAGTACTTC. Complete variable domain (other parts from reference TRBV14 and TRBJ2-7): EAGVTQFPSHSVIEKGQTVTLRCDPISGHDNLYWYRRVMGKEIKFLLHFVKESKQDESGMPNNRFLAERTGGTYSTLKVQPAELEDSGVYFCASSQDPRVSSYEQYFGPGTRLTVT.

The J gene is TRBJ2-7, the V gene TRBV6-1; perhaps TRBD1 as D (5 bases). This CDR3 contains 15 residues. V was cut by 4 bases and J by 2 bases, with 15 bases left in between. Germline CDR1 and CDR2: MNHNS and SASEGT. The CDR3 DNA reads as TGTGCCAGCAGTGCCCTTAGCCAGGGCGCCTACGAGCAGTACTTC. Residues: CASSALSQGAYEQYF.

This clonotype was seen a few times. The chain joins TRBV20-1 to TRBJ2-7; D tentatively reads TRBD1 or TRBD2 (5 bases each). Per the germline V gene, CDR1 is DFQATT and CDR2 is SNEGSKA (reference sequence). The CDR3 has 15 residues. The V end was cut by 6 bases, the J end by 4 bases, with 22 bases between. In DNA, the CDR3 is TGCAGTGCCCGAGGGGAGCTCCGTCGCCCGTACGAGCAGTACTTC. Its protein product is CSARGELRRPYEQYF.